The 32 T cell receptor beta chains given below trace back to one sample, sequenced in a study of T cell responses to AZD1222 COVID-19 vaccine. TCRdb's copy holds only in-frame clones and misses some; the assay was immunoSEQ multiplex PCR. There are 120,000 or so clones in the sample; roughly 90% occur only once, and 8.5% to 14% lies in the top ten. The sequencing used peripheral blood, collected on day 0 of MenACWY control vaccination. The receptors were sampled from an adult in good health.

This clone was recorded a few times. The chain recombines TRBV3-1 (or the pseudogene TRBV3-2) with TRBJ1-6; 8 bases match TRBD1. Germline V lookup: CDR1 LGHDT, CDR2 YNNKEL (reference sequence). J lost 10 bases, V lost 4 bases, and 6 bases had no gene match. The CDR3 loop spans 14 amino acids. CDR3 sequence reads: CASSPGQGGSPLHF. CDR3 DNA: TGTGCCAGCAGCCCCGGACAGGGTGGGTCACCCCTCCACTTT.

The chain is built from TRBV29-1 and TRBJ1-1, with D perhaps matching TRBD1 (5 bases). This CDR3 has 14 amino acids. The germline V gene encodes CDR1 SQVTM and CDR2 ANQGSEA. With 7 bases removed from V and 4 bases from J, the gap between germline ends came to 19 bases. The CDR3 sequence is CSASRQGPGTEAFF. CDR3 bases: TGCAGCGCCTCCAGGCAGGGTCCGGGCACTGAAGCTTTCTTT.

The V and J genes are TRBV5-1 and TRBJ1-3; no reliable D call. Germline V gene lookup returns CDR1 SGHRS and CDR2 YFSETQ. The CDR3 runs 15 residues. With 0 bases removed from V and 0 bases from J, the gap between germline ends came to 7 bases. CDR3 region: CASSLVAGSGNTIYF. CDR3 nucleotide sequence: TGCGCCAGCAGCTTGGTGGCTGGCTCTGGAAACACCATATATTTT. The complete variable domain, with remaining parts taken from reference TRBV5-1 and TRBJ1-3, reads KAGVTQTPRYLIKTRGQQVTLSCSPISGHRSVSWYQQTPGQGLQFLFEYFSETQRNKGNFPGRFSGRQFSNSRSEMNVSTLELGDSALYLCASSLVAGSGNTIYFGEGSWLTVV.

V and J are TRBV29-1 and TRBJ2-3, with D tentatively TRBD1 or TRBD2 (5 bases each). This CDR3 has 14 residues. V was shortened by 5 bases and J by 5 bases, with 17 bases between the two germline ends. In germline, CDR1 is SQVTM, CDR2 ANQGSEA. CDR3 sequence (DNA): TGCAGCGTTCCTCCCCCGGGACGGGTAGATACGCAGTATTTT. This gives the protein CSVPPPGRVDTQYF.

The sample holds one count of this clone. The chain uses TRBV4-2 and TRBJ2-2, with no clear D. V lost 0 bases and J lost 2, with 4 bases in between. Germline V gene lookup returns CDR1 LGHNA and CDR2 YNFKEQ. The CDR3 sequence is 14 residues long. The CDR3 bases are TGTGCCAGCAGCCAAGAGGGCAACACCGGGGAGCTGTTTTTT. It codes for CASSQEGNTGELFF.

The chain links TRBV27 to TRBJ2-7; D perhaps matches TRBD2 (6 bases). This CDR3 is 15 amino acids long. The V and J ends lost 0 bases and 3 bases respectively, with 12 bases between them. CDR1 is MNHEY and CDR2 is SMNVEV in the germline V gene (reference sequence). The CDR3 spells CASSLSHAGIYEQYF. DNA of the CDR3: TGTGCCAGCAGTTTATCGCATGCGGGAATCTACGAGCAGTACTTC.

This rearrangement joins TRBV7-9 to TRBJ2-1; D remains unclear. The CDR3 sequence is 11 residues long. V was shortened by 4 bases and J by 6 bases, with 4 bases between the two germline ends. The germline V gene encodes CDR1 SEHNR and CDR2 FQNEAQ (reference sequence). This CDR3 is CASSSSNEQFF. The CDR3 region has the DNA TGTGCCAGCAGCTCAAGCAATGAGCAGTTCTTC.

V gene TRBV7-9 combines with J gene TRBJ2-1; 11 positions match TRBD2. The CDR3 extends over 16 amino acids. Looked up from germline, CDR1 is SEHNR and CDR2 is FQNEAQ (reference sequence). The ends lost 1 base at V and 4 bases at J; junction bases unmatched: 3. The CDR3 region has the DNA TGTGCCAGCAGCTTAGTTCCTAGCGGGAGGTACAATGAGCAGTTCTTC. Amino acids: CASSLVPSGRYNEQFF.

The J gene is TRBJ2-3, the V gene TRBV7-9; D unresolved. Germline V CDR1 and CDR2: SEHNR, FQNEAQ (reference sequence). Trimming removed 1 base at V and 14 bases at J, with 13 bases between. This CDR3 comprises 12 residues. DNA for the CDR3: TGTGCCAGCAGCTTAGATGGGCAAGTTGGGTATTTT. It is translated as CASSLDGQVGYF.

This chain joins TRBV12-3 or TRBV12-4 and TRBJ1-1; D unresolved. The CDR3 has 11 residues. Deletions cut 2 bases from V and 8 bases from J, with 6 bases between. Written as DNA, the CDR3 is TGTGCCAGCAGTTTAACGGGGGAAGCTTTCTTT. Encoded protein: CASSLTGEAFF.

This chain joins TRBV6-4 and TRBJ2-7, with 9 positions matching TRBD1. J lost 8 bases, V lost 5 bases, and 10 bases had no gene match. The CDR3 extends over 14 amino acids. In germline, CDR1 is MRHNA, CDR2 SNTAGT. CDR3 in amino acids: CASSPPGQGKKQYF. The CDR3 coding sequence is TGTGCCAGCAGTCCACCGGGACAGGGAAAAAAGCAGTACTTC.

V gene TRBV4-1 combines with J gene TRBJ1-1; 7 positions agree with TRBD1. This CDR3 comprises 14 residues. CDR1 MGHRA and CDR2 YSYEKL come from the germline V gene. The V gene end was trimmed by 3 bases and the J gene end by 11 bases; junction bases not matched to a gene: 12. CDR3 DNA sequence: TGCGCCAGCAGCCATGCCGGGACAGTCTCCGGTGCTTTCTTT. Amino acid sequence: CASSHAGTVSGAFF.

The chain links TRBV15 to TRBJ2-7; D call uncertain. Trimming took 0 bases from V and 0 from J, leaving 9 bases between them. The CDR3 loop spans 15 amino acids. CDR1 LNHNV and CDR2 YYDKDF come from the germline V gene (reference sequence). The DNA of the CDR3 is TGTGCCACCAGCAGAGATCAGGTGAGCTCCTACGAGCAGTACTTC. The encoded protein is CATSRDQVSSYEQYF. Looking up the rest from reference TRBV15 and TRBJ2-7 gives the full variable domain: DAMVIQNPRYQVTQFGKPVTLSCSQTLNHNVMYWYQQKSSQAPKLLFHYYDKDFNNEADTPDNFQSRRPNTSFCFLDIRSPGLGDTAMYLCATSRDQVSSYEQYFGPGTRLTVT.

V gene TRBV30 combines with J gene TRBJ2-2; maybe TRBD2 (5 bases). The V gene lost 0 bases and the J gene lost 5 bases, with 16 bases spanning the gap. CDR3 size: 16 residues. Germline-derived CDR1 and CDR2 are GTSNPN and SVGIG (reference sequence). CDR3 bases: TGTGCCTGGAGTGTAGCTGGGAGTCATCGGACCGGGGAGCTGTTTTTT. Its translation is CAWSVAGSHRTGELFF.

The genes are TRBV20-1 and TRBJ1-2; D is ambiguous. The CDR3 is made up of 11 amino acids. V dropped 3 bases and J dropped 8 bases, with 10 bases sitting between them. The germline V gene encodes CDR1 DFQATT and CDR2 SNEGSKA (reference sequence). The CDR3 DNA reads TGCAGTGCTAGGGACGCGGGAGGCTACACCTTC. Its translation: CSARDAGGYTF.

V and J are TRBV7-2 and TRBJ1-3; 8 bases are shared with TRBD1. CDR1 is SGHTA and CDR2 is FQGNSA in the germline V gene. The CDR3 is 16 residues long. With V trimmed by 3 bases and J by 0 bases, 4 bases remained unmatched. The CDR3 DNA reads as TGTGCCAGCAGCTTCACCACAGGGGGCTCTGGAAACACCATATATTTT. Its translation is CASSFTTGGSGNTIYF.

The gene calls are TRBV7-2 and TRBJ1-2; no clear D. This CDR3 spans 13 amino acids. The germline V gene encodes CDR1 SGHTA and CDR2 FQGNSA. The V gene lost 0 bases and the J gene lost 6 bases, with 8 bases spanning the gap. The CDR3 sequence is CASSLARTDGYTF. The DNA of the CDR3 is TGTGCCAGCAGCTTAGCTCGGACTGATGGCTACACCTTC.

The V and J genes are TRBV18 and TRBJ1-3; weak D call: TRBD1 (6 bases). V shed 2 bases and J shed 2 bases, with 10 bases lying between them. The CDR3 length is 15 residues. Germline V CDR1 and CDR2: KGHSH, LQKENI. CDR3 sequence: CASSPGTIAGNTIYF. For the CDR3, the DNA is TGTGCCAGCTCACCAGGGACAATCGCTGGAAACACCATATATTTT. The variable domain in full, completed from reference TRBV18 and TRBJ1-3, reads NAGVMQNPRHLVRRRGQEARLRCSPMKGHSHVYWYRQLPEEGLKFMVYLQKENIIDESGMPKERFSAEFPKEGPSILRIQQVVRGDSAAYFCASSPGTIAGNTIYFGEGSWLTVV.

This sequence joins TRBV4-1 and TRBJ1-1; a weak D match, TRBD1 (5 bases). CDR1 MGHRA and CDR2 YSYEKL come from the germline V gene. The V and J ends lost 1 base and 5 bases respectively, with 11 bases between them. The CDR3 runs 14 residues. As DNA, the CDR3 is TGCGCCAGCAGCCAAGGAGGCAGGGATACTGAAGCTTTCTTT. It codes for CASSQGGRDTEAFF.

The J gene is TRBJ2-5, the V gene TRBV11-3; 14 bases align to TRBD2. This CDR3 spans 16 amino acids. CDR1 SGHNT and CDR2 YENEEA come from the germline V gene. The J segment lost 5 bases and the V segment lost 5 bases, leaving 7 bases of the junction unmatched. The CDR3 region has the DNA TGTGCCAGCAGCGCACGACTAGCGGGAGGGCCGGAGACCCAGTACTTC. It yields the protein CASSARLAGGPETQYF.

V usage is TRBV7-9 and J usage is TRBJ1-2, with TRBD1 matching over 9 bases. Trimming took 1 base from V and 4 from J; bases not matched to a gene: 1. Germline CDR1 and CDR2: SEHNR and FQNEAQ (reference sequence). The CDR3 length is 14 residues. The CDR3 nucleotides are TGTGCCAGCAGCTTAGGGGACAGGGTCTATGGCTACACCTTC. Translation: CASSLGDRVYGYTF.

Here the CDR3 reads CASSSDRSGGYTF. In DNA form, the CDR3 reads TGTGCCAGCAGTTCAGACAGGTCAGGAGGCTACACCTTC. The chain combines TRBV27 with TRBJ1-2; the D gene is possibly TRBD1 (6 bases). Trimming took 4 bases from V and 8 from J, leaving 14 bases between them. CDR1 is MNHEY and CDR2 is SMNVEV in the germline V gene (reference sequence). This CDR3 spans 13 amino acids.

The chain carries TRBV6-4 and TRBJ1-2; 7 nucleotides line up with TRBD1. The CDR3 covers 15 residues. CDR1 MRHNA and CDR2 SNTAGT come from the germline V gene. V shed 3 bases and J 4 bases; nucleotides not matched to a gene: 8. The CDR3 nucleotides are TGTGCCAGCAGTGAGTCCCAGCAGGGGGGCTATGGCTACACCTTC. It is translated as CASSESQQGGYGYTF.

This clone appeared once. The CDR3, as DNA: TGTGCCAGTTCTGGGTCCTACGAGCAGTACTTC. It is translated as CASSGSYEQYF. The chain recombines TRBV12-3 or TRBV12-4 with TRBJ2-7, with D unclear. This CDR3 is built from 11 residues. The ends were cut back, 9 bases at V and 1 base at J, with 7 bases in the middle.

The chain is built from TRBV24-1 and TRBJ2-2; D perhaps matches TRBD2 (5 bases). Deletions cut 2 bases from V and 3 bases from J, with 24 bases between. Germline-derived CDR1 and CDR2 are KGHDR and SFDVKD. The CDR3 runs to 20 residues. CDR3 region: CATSDSLSGSPNGDTGELFF. The CDR3 DNA reads as TGTGCCACCAGTGATTCCCTTTCCGGGTCGCCAAACGGGGACACCGGGGAGCTGTTTTTT.

V gene TRBV19 combines with J gene TRBJ2-2, with 7 bases aligning to TRBD1. Germline CDR1 LNHDA, CDR2 SQIVND (reference sequence). V lost 6 bases, J lost 5 bases, and 6 bases stayed unmatched. The CDR3 is 14 amino acids. Written as DNA, the CDR3 is TGTGCCAGTAGATTTCAGGGGGTGACCGGGGAGCTGTTTTTT. It translates to CASRFQGVTGELFF.

This rearrangement joins TRBV5-6 to TRBJ1-1; no firm D call. Trimming stripped 6 bases from V and 3 bases from J, with 12 bases between. CDR1 is SGHDT and CDR2 is YYEEEE in the germline V gene. The length of the CDR3 is 13 residues. The CDR3 spells CASTPSWDTEAFF. CDR3 sequence (DNA): TGTGCCAGCACCCCCTCTTGGGACACTGAAGCTTTCTTT.

This clone was observed once. V and J are TRBV3-1 (or the pseudogene TRBV3-2) and TRBJ1-2; 8 nucleotides align to TRBD1. CDR3 length: 14 residues. Germline V gene data show CDR1 as LGHDT and CDR2 as YNNKEL (reference sequence). Trimming at V came to 5 bases and at J to 12 bases, leaving 14 bases not matched to a gene. CDR3 DNA sequence: TGTGCCAGCAGCTTCGGTATAGGACAGGGTACAGACACCTTC. Translated, it gives CASSFGIGQGTDTF.

The V gene is TRBV7-9, the J gene TRBJ2-1, with TRBD2 matching 7 bases. V lost 8 bases and J lost 4; bases outside the gene matches: 11. Germline CDR1 and CDR2: SEHNR and FQNEAQ (reference sequence). The CDR3 runs 15 residues. In nucleotides, the CDR3 is TGTGCCAGCTGGCAAGCGGGATCTTTTTACAATGAGCAGTTCTTC. This codes for CASWQAGSFYNEQFF.

The genes are TRBV30 and TRBJ1-1; D may be TRBD1 (5 bases). CDR3 length: 16 amino acids. CDR1 is GTSNPN, CDR2 SVGIG, per germline (reference sequence). The V end was cut by 1 base, the J end by 6 bases, with 21 bases between. CDR3 protein: CAWSALITDSVAEAFF. CDR3 in DNA: TGTGCCTGGAGTGCCCTCATCACAGACAGTGTCGCTGAAGCTTTCTTT. Full variable domain (remainder filled in from reference TRBV30 and TRBJ1-1): SQTIHQWPATLVQPVGSPLSLECTVEGTSNPNLYWYRQAAGRGLQLLFYSVGIGQISSEVPQNLSASRPQDRQFILSSKKLLLSDSGFYLCAWSALITDSVAEAFFGQGTRLTVV.

CDR3 protein: CASSEGTDHQPQHF. The DNA of the CDR3 is TGTGCCAGCAGTGAGGGGACAGATCATCAGCCCCAGCATTTT. The chain joins TRBV6-1 to TRBJ1-5; 7 nucleotides align to TRBD1. Germline V lookup: CDR1 MNHNS, CDR2 SASEGT. V was clipped by 3 bases and J by 5 bases; unmatched bases: 4. The length of the CDR3 is 14 residues.

V is TRBV24-1 and J is TRBJ1-5, with D possibly TRBD1 on 5 matching bases. Trimming removed 5 bases at V and 8 bases at J, with 12 bases between. Germline V CDR1 and CDR2: KGHDR, SFDVKD. This CDR3 region has 13 residues. The CDR3 nucleotides are TGTGCCACCAGTGTGGGGGGTCGCGAGCCCCAGCATTTT. Its protein product is CATSVGGREPQHF.